These 13 T cell receptor beta chains share one sample of origin, sequenced in a study of identical twins. TCRdb processed the 5' RACE reads anew with MiXCR; each CDR3 protein has one entry. The repertoire holds around 340,000 distinct CDR3 sequences, 9% seen once, with around 8.6% in the top ten. The sample was naive T cells sorted from blood. The receptors stem from a woman aged 45 to 65 in good health.

This clonotype was counted at least ten times. V usage is TRBV3-1 and J usage is TRBJ2-2; unclear D gene. The CDR3 is made up of 14 amino acids. From germline, CDR1 is LGHDT and CDR2 YNNKEL (reference sequence). The V end lost 0 bases, the J end lost 6 bases, and 8 bases lay between the germline ends. The CDR3 loop is CASSQEWGSGELFF. The CDR3 DNA is TGTGCCAGCAGCCAAGAATGGGGATCCGGGGAGCTGTTTTTT.

This clonotype was observed many times. The chain couples TRBV24-1 to TRBJ2-4, with unresolved D. V was trimmed by 5 bases and J by 6 bases, leaving 4 bases between them. The germline CDR1 and CDR2 sequences are KGHDR and SFDVKD. The length of the CDR3 is 11 residues. DNA for the CDR3: TGTGCCACCAGTGTCGGAAACATTCAGTACTTC. This sequence encodes CATSVGNIQYF.

This clonotype has at least ten counts. The gene calls are TRBV12-3 or TRBV12-4 and TRBJ2-7, with TRBD1 matching 11 bases. V lost 5 bases and J lost 4; bases outside the gene matches: 4. The CDR3 spans 14 residues. The CDR3 is CASSQDRGPYEQYV. CDR3 nucleotide sequence: TGTGCCAGCAGTCAGGACAGGGGGCCTTACGAGCAGTACGTC.

The chain is built from TRBV30 and TRBJ2-5; perhaps TRBD1 as D (5 bases). Trimming removed 4 bases at V and 1 base at J, with 10 bases between. CDR1 GTSNPN and CDR2 SVGIG come from the germline V gene (reference sequence). CDR3 size: 13 residues. The CDR3 loop is CAWNRQSQETQYF. The CDR3 DNA is TGTGCCTGGAACCGACAGAGCCAAGAGACCCAGTACTTC.

This clonotype has more than one count but fewer than ten. The rearrangement joins TRBV4-1 to TRBJ2-1; D is possibly TRBD2 (6 bases). Looked up from germline, CDR1 is MGHRA and CDR2 is YSYEKL. Trimming took off 0 bases at V and 0 bases at J, with 9 bases between the two ends. CDR3 length: 16 amino acids. The CDR3 protein is CASSQEGRSSYNEQFF. As DNA, the CDR3 is TGCGCCAGCAGCCAAGAGGGGAGGAGCTCCTACAATGAGCAGTTCTTC.

This clonotype was counted at least ten times. The rearrangement links TRBV5-1 to TRBJ2-2; 7 nucleotides align to TRBD2. Germline CDR1 is SGHRS and CDR2 is YFSETQ. Trimming removed 0 bases from V and 5 bases from J; junction bases left unmatched: 4. The CDR3 length is 15 residues. The CDR3, as DNA: TGCGCCAGCAGCTTGGGCCTAGCGGCTACCGGGGAGCTGTTTTTT. This gives the protein CASSLGLAATGELFF.

This clonotype occurred a few times. The chain uses TRBV13 and TRBJ2-1; D is ambiguous. Germline CDR1 and CDR2: PRHDT and FYEKMQ (reference sequence). The CDR3 totals 11 residues. With 4 bases removed from V and 10 bases from J, the gap between germline ends came to 8 bases. CDR3 protein: CASSSGAEQFF. The CDR3 DNA reads TGTGCCAGCAGCTCCGGAGCGGAGCAGTTCTTC.

This clonotype was counted many times. The chain uses TRBV20-1 and TRBJ1-1; possible D gene TRBD1, 6 bases. This CDR3 is 15 amino acids long. The V and J ends lost 1 base and 0 bases respectively, with 12 bases between them. Germline assignment: CDR1 DFQATT and CDR2 SNEGSKA (reference sequence). CDR3 nucleotide sequence: TGCAGTGCTAGAGGGCCAGGGGCAATGAACACTGAAGCTTTCTTT. Protein sequence: CSARGPGAMNTEAFF.

The rearrangement uses TRBV29-1 and TRBJ1-5, with 10 nucleotides matching TRBD1. The length of the CDR3 is 13 residues. V lost 7 bases to trimming and J lost 7 bases; unmatched junction nucleotides: 7. Germline lookup yields CDR1 SQVTM and CDR2 ANQGSEA. CDR3 coding DNA: TGCAGCGCGACGGACAGGGGGGGACAGCCCCAGCATTTT. It codes for CSATDRGGQPQHF.

The rearrangement joins TRBV15 to TRBJ2-7; 7 bases match TRBD1. Germline values: CDR1 LNHNV, CDR2 YYDKDF (reference sequence). The CDR3 is 14 residues long. The junction had 10 bases not matched to a gene; V was cut back by 8 bases and J by 3 bases. This chain's CDR3 is CATQGGQDSYEQYF. The CDR3 nucleotides read TGTGCCACCCAAGGGGGCCAGGACAGCTACGAGCAGTACTTC.

This sequence joins TRBV5-1 and TRBJ2-1; 7 nucleotides match TRBD1. The CDR3 covers 14 residues. Germline V gene data show CDR1 as SGHRS and CDR2 as YFSETQ. Trimming took 3 bases from V and 10 from J; bases not matched to a gene: 10. The CDR3 DNA sequence: TGCGCCAGCAGCTCAAACACAGGGGAAGGAGAGCAGTTCTTC. Its translation: CASSSNTGEGEQFF.

In its sample, this clonotype was seen many times. The rearrangement uses TRBV12-3 or TRBV12-4 and TRBJ1-6; unclear D gene. The CDR3 sequence is 15 residues long. The V end lost 1 base, the J end lost 6 bases, and 10 bases lay between the germline ends. CDR3 sequence reads: CASSLGPGGNSPLHF. CDR3 DNA: TGTGCCAGCAGTTTAGGACCGGGAGGTAATTCACCCCTCCACTTT.

This clonotype was recorded a few times. As DNA, the CDR3 is TGCAGTGCTAGAGACCCAGTAGCGGGAGGGCCGGGAGATACGCAGTATTTT. Amino acids: CSARDPVAGGPGDTQYF. The chain combines TRBV20-1 with TRBJ2-3; 11 bases agree with TRBD2. Germline V gene lookup returns CDR1 DFQATT and CDR2 SNEGSKA (reference sequence). This CDR3 comprises 17 residues. The ends lost 0 bases at V and 5 bases at J; junction bases unmatched: 10.